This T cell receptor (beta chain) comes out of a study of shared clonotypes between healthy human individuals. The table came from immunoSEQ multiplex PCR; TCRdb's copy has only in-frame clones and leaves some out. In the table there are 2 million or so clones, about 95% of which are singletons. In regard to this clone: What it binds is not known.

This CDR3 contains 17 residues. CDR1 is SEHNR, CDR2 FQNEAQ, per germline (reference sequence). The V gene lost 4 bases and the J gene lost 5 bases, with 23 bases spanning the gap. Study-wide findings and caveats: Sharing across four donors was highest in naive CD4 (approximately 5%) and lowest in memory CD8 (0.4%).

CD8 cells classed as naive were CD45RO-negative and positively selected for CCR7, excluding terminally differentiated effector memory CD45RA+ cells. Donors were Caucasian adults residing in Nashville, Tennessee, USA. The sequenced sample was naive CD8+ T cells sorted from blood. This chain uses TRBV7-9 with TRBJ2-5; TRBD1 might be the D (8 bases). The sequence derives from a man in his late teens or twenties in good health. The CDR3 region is CASSSPGTGPGGETQYF. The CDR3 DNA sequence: TGTGCCAGCAGCTCACCCGGGACAGGACCCGGGGGGGAGACCCAGTACTTC.